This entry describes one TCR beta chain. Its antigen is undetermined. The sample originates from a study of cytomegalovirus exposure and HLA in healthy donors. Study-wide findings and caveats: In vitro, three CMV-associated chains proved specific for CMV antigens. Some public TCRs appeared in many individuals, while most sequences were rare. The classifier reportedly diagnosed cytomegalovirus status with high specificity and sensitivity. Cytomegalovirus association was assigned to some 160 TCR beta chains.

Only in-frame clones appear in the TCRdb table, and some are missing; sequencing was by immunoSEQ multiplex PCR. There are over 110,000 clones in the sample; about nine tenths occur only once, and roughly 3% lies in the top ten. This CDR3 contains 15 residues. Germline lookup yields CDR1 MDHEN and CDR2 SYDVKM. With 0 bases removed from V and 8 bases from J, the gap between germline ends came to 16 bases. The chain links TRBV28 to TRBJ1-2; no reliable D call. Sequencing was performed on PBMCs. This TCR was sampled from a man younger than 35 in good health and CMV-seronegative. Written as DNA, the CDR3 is TGTGCCAGCAGTTTATGGACACCCCTGGGAGGGGGCTACACCTTC. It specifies CASSLWTPLGGGYTF.